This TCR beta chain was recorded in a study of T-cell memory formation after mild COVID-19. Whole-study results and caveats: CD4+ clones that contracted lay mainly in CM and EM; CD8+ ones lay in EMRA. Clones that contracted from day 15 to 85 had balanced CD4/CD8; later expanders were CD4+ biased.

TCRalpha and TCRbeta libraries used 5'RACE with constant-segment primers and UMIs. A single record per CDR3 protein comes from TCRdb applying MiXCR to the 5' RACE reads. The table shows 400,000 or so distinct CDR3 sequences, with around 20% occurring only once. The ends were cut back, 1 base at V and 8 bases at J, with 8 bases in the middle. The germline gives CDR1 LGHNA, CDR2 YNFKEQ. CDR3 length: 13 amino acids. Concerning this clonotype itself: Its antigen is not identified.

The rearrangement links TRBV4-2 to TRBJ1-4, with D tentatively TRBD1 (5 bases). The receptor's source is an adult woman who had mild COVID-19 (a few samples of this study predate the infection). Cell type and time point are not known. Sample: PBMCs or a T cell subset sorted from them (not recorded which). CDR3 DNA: TGTGCCAGCAGCCAAGCAGGGTTCGAAAAACTGTTTTTT. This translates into CASSQAGFEKLFF.